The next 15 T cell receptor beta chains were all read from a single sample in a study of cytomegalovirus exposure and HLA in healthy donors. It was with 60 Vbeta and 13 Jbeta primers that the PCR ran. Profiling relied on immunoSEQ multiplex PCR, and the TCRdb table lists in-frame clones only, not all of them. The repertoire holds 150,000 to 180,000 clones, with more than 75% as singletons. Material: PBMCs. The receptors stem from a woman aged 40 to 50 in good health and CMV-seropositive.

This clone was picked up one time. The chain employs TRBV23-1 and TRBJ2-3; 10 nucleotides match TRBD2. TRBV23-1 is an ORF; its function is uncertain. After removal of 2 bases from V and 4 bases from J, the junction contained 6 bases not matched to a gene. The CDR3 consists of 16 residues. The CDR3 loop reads CASSQPLAGVSDTQYF. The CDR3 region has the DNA TGCGCCAGCAGTCAACCGCTAGCGGGAGTCTCAGATACGCAGTATTTT.

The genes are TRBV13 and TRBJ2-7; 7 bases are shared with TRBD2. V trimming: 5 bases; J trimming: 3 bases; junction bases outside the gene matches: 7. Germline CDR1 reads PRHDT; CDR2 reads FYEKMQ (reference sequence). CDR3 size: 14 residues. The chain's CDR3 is CASSPSGLDYEQYF. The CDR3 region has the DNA TGTGCCAGCAGCCCTAGCGGCCTTGACTACGAGCAGTACTTC.

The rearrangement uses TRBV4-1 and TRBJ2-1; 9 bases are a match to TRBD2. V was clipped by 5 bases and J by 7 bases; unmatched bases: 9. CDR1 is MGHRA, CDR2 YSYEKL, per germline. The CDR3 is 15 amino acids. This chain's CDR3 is CASSYIAGVWNEQFF. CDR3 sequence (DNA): TGCGCCAGCAGCTATATAGCGGGAGTCTGGAATGAGCAGTTCTTC.

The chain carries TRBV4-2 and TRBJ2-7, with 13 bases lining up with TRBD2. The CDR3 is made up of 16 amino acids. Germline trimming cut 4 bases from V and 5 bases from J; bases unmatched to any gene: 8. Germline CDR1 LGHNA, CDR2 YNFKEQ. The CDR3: CASSLTGLAGANEQYF. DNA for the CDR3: TGTGCCAGCAGCCTTACCGGACTAGCGGGAGCCAACGAGCAGTACTTC.

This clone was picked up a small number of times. The CDR3 sequence: CASTALGGNTIYF. The DNA of the CDR3 is TGTGCCAGCACCGCACTCGGGGGAAACACCATATATTTT. The chain is built from TRBV7-9 and TRBJ1-3; unclear D gene. Germline CDR1 SEHNR, CDR2 FQNEAQ (reference sequence). This CDR3 is 13 amino acids long. The germline V and J ends were trimmed by 7 bases and 4 bases, with 11 bases remaining between them. The full variable domain, completed using reference TRBV7-9 and TRBJ1-3, is DTGVSQNPRHKITKRGQNVTFRCDPISEHNRLYWYRQTLGQGPEFLTYFQNEAQLEKSRLLSDRFSAERPKGSFSTLEIQRTEQGDSAMYLCASTALGGNTIYFGEGSWLTVV.

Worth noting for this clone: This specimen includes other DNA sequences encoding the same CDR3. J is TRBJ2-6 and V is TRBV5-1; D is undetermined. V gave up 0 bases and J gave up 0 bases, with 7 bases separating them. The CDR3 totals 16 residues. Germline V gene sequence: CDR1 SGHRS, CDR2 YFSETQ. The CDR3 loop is CASSLGGSSGANVLTF. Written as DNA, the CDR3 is TGCGCCAGCAGCTTGGGTGGCAGCTCTGGGGCCAACGTCCTGACTTTC.

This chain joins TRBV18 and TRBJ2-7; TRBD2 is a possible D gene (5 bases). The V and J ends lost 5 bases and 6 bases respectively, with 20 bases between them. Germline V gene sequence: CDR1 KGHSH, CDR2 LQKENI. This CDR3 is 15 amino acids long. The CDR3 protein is CASSAKGMGSGEQYF. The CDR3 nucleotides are TGTGCCAGCTCAGCAAAGGGCATGGGGAGCGGCGAGCAGTACTTC.

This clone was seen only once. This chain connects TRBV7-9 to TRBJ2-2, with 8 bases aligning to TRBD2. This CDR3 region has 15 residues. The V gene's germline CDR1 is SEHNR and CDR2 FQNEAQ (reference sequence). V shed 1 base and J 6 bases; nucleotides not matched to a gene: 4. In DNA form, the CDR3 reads TGTGCCAGCAGCTTAGAAGCGGGAGTGGCCGGGGAGCTGTTTTTT. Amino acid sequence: CASSLEAGVAGELFF.

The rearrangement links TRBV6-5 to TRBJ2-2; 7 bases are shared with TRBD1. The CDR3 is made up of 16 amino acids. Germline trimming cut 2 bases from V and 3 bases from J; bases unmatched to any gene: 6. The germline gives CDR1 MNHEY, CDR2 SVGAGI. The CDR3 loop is CASSYQTGAYTGELFF. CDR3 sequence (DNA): TGTGCCAGCAGTTACCAAACAGGGGCGTACACCGGGGAGCTGTTTTTT.

The CDR3 nucleotides are TGTGCCTGGGCAGACAGCAATGAGCAGTTCTTC. This translates into CAWADSNEQFF. The chain joins TRBV30 to TRBJ2-1; D is perhaps TRBD1 (5 bases). Germline CDR1 is GTSNPN and CDR2 is SVGIG (reference sequence). Trimming removed 5 bases from V and 6 bases from J, with 8 bases in between. CDR3 length: 11 residues.

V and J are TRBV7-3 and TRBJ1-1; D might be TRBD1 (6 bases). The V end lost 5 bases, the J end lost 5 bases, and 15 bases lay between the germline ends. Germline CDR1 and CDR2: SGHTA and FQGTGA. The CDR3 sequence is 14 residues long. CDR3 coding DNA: TGTGCCAGCAGCCCCCAAGGGGGGGCGACTGAAGCTTTCTTT. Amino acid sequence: CASSPQGGATEAFF.

The CDR3 DNA is TGTGCCAGCAGCCTGAAGGGGGCAGTGGAGCAGTACTTC. It encodes CASSLKGAVEQYF. The gene calls are TRBV7-9 and TRBJ2-7; 7 bases are a match to TRBD1. The V segment lost 5 bases and the J segment 7 bases; nucleotides outside the gene matches: 8. CDR1 SEHNR and CDR2 FQNEAQ come from the germline V gene (reference sequence). The CDR3 loop spans 13 amino acids.

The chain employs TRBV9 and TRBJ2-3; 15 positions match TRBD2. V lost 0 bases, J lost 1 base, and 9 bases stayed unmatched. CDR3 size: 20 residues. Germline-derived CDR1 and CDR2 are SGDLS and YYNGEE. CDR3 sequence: CASSVEVGLAGGRGTDTQYF. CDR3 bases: TGTGCCAGCAGCGTAGAGGTGGGACTAGCGGGAGGTCGGGGCACAGATACGCAGTATTTT.

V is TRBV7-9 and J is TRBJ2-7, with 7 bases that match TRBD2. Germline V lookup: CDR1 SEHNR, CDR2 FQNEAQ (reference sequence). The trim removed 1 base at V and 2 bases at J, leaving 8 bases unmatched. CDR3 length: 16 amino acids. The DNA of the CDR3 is TGTGCCAGCAGCTTAGATCAGCGGGGAAACACCTACGAGCAGTACTTC. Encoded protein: CASSLDQRGNTYEQYF.

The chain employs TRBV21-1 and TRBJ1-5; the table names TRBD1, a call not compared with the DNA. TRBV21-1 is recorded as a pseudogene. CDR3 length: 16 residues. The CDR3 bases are TGTGCCAGCAGCCTTCACTCGACAGGGGCCCATCAGCCCCAGCATTTT. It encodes CASSLHSTGAHQPQHF.